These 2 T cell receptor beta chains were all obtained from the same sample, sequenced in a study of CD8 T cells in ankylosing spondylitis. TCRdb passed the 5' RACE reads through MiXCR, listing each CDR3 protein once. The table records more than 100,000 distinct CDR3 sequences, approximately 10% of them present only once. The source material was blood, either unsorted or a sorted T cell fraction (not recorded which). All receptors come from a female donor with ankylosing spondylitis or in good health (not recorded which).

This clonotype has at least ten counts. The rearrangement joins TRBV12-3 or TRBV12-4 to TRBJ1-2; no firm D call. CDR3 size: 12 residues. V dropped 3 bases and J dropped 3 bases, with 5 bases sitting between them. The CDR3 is CASSFRHYGYTF. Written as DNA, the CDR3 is TGTGCCAGCAGTTTTCGGCACTATGGCTACACCTTC.

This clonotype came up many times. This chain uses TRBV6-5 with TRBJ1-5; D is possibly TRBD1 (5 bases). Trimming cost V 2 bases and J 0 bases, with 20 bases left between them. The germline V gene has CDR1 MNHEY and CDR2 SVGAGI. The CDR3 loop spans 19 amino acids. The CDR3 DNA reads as TGTGCCAGCAGTTACGTAGTCAGGGACCGATTCCATAGCAATCAGCCCCAGCATTTT. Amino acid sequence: CASSYVVRDRFHSNQPQHF.